Listed here is a single T cell receptor beta chain. A J-beta primer mix and a sample-barcoded 5' primer were used in a second PCR of about 7 to 12 cycles. Each CDR3 protein gets one entry after TCRdb re-called the 5' RACE reads with MiXCR. This sample has 800,000 to 950,000 distinct CDR3 sequences, with roughly 35% found just once. The source of the sample is a study of blood T cells in healthy people across ages. The CDR3 is made up of 12 amino acids. The V gene's germline CDR1 is DFQATT and CDR2 SNEGSKA (reference sequence). The source material was blood. V and J are TRBV20-1 and TRBJ2-1; 8 bases agree with TRBD2. This receptor was taken from a man younger than 35 in good health. In nucleotides, the CDR3 is TGCAAGGTCCGGGGGGGGTACAATGAGCAGTTCTTC. It yields the protein CKVRGGYNEQFF.